These 28 T cell receptor beta chains originate from one sample sequenced in a study of technical replicates of blood from several donors. Profiling relied on immunoSEQ multiplex PCR, and the TCRdb table lists in-frame clones only, not all of them. Of under 85,000 clones detected, approximately 93% appear once; the ten largest clones hold 0.35% to 0.5%. The material sequenced was T cells isolated from PBMCs. The receptor set was obtained from a human donor in good health.

The chain recombines TRBV6-5 with TRBJ1-3; D remains ambiguous. CDR3 size: 15 residues. V lost 6 bases, J lost 0 bases, and 12 bases lay in between. The germline gives CDR1 MNHEY, CDR2 SVGAGI. This CDR3 is CASRDSSLSGNTIYF. The CDR3 DNA reads as TGTGCCAGCAGGGACTCAAGCCTCTCTGGAAACACCATATATTTT.

The chain carries TRBV21-1 and TRBJ2-7; the table's D call, TRBD1, was not checked against the DNA. TRBV21-1 represents a pseudogene. The CDR3 is 14 residues long. The CDR3 DNA is TGTGCCAGCCCCGGGACAGGGATTGACTACGAGCAGTACTTC. Protein: CASPGTGIDYEQYF.

The rearrangement links TRBV7-3 to TRBJ2-7, with D unclear. This CDR3 has 15 amino acids. Germline loops: CDR1 SGHTA, CDR2 FQGTGA. The V and J ends lost 4 bases and 2 bases respectively, with 15 bases between them. CDR3 in amino acids: CASSYGGGLAYEQYF. CDR3 DNA sequence: TGTGCCAGCAGCTACGGCGGCGGTCTCGCCTACGAGCAGTACTTC.

The rearrangement uses TRBV25-1 and TRBJ2-3; 11 nucleotides match TRBD2. CDR1 is MGHDK and CDR2 is SYGVNS in the germline V gene. This CDR3 region has 15 residues. The ends lost 5 bases at V and 6 bases at J; junction bases unmatched: 7. CDR3 in amino acids: CASSLLAGVPDTQYF. The CDR3 DNA reads TGTGCCAGCAGTTTACTAGCGGGAGTCCCTGATACGCAGTATTTT.

The chain uses TRBV5-4 and TRBJ2-5; D remains unclear. The CDR3 extends over 14 amino acids. V was trimmed by 1 base and J by 2 bases, leaving 9 bases between them. Looked up from germline, CDR1 is SGHNT and CDR2 is YYREEE (reference sequence). The CDR3 sequence: CASSLKSEQETQYF. The CDR3 nucleotides are TGTGCCAGCAGCTTGAAGTCAGAACAAGAGACCCAGTACTTC.

The rearrangement links TRBV30 to TRBJ1-1, with D tentatively TRBD1 (5 bases). Trimming took 3 bases from V and 7 from J, leaving 9 bases between them. Germline-derived CDR1 and CDR2 are GTSNPN and SVGIG (reference sequence). This CDR3 has 11 amino acids. CDR3 DNA sequence: TGTGCCTGGAGCGGGGGATTTGAAGCTTTCTTT. Protein sequence: CAWSGGFEAFF.

The chain employs TRBV28 and TRBJ1-1; D is unclear. CDR1 and CDR2 from the germline V gene are MDHEN and SYDVKM. This CDR3 has 11 amino acids. The germline V and J ends were trimmed by 8 bases and 2 bases, with 6 bases remaining between them. The CDR3 DNA sequence: TGTGCCAGCCGAGGAAACACTGAAGCTTTCTTT. The encoded protein is CASRGNTEAFF.

This chain uses TRBV19 with TRBJ2-7; possibly TRBD2 for D (5 bases). V lost 4 bases and J lost 6, with 19 bases in between. Germline V CDR1 and CDR2: LNHDA, SQIVND (reference sequence). The CDR3 is made up of 15 amino acids. The CDR3 DNA reads TGTGCCAGTAGTACGCCCTTTGGAGGCTTCTCCGAGCAGTACTTC. Its translation is CASSTPFGGFSEQYF.

The V gene is TRBV7-6, the J gene TRBJ2-7; TRBD1 matches at 9 bases. Trimming removed 5 bases from V and 6 bases from J; junction bases left unmatched: 11. The CDR3 is 15 residues long. Germline lookup yields CDR1 SGHVS and CDR2 FNYEAQ. The CDR3 DNA is TGTGCCAGCAGCACCAGAGGGACAGGGTATAGCGAGCAGTACTTC. Encoded protein: CASSTRGTGYSEQYF.

V and J are TRBV7-9 and TRBJ2-7; TRBD1 agrees at 9 bases. The junction had 9 bases not matched to a gene; V was cut back by 1 base and J by 2 bases. The CDR3 is 17 amino acids. Germline-derived CDR1 and CDR2 are SEHNR and FQNEAQ (reference sequence). CDR3 residues: CASSLGLLGQGAYEQYF. CDR3 nucleotides: TGTGCCAGCAGCTTAGGGTTATTGGGACAGGGCGCCTACGAGCAGTACTTC.

This clone was seen a few times. The genes are TRBV4-1 and TRBJ1-2; D ambiguous. The CDR3 is 12 amino acids. Trimming left V 2 bases short and J 7 bases short, with 8 bases between. Germline V gene data show CDR1 as MGHRA and CDR2 as YSYEKL. CDR3 residues: CASSQFPGGYTF. The CDR3 nucleotides read TGCGCCAGCAGCCAATTCCCGGGTGGCTACACCTTC.

This chain's CDR3 is CASGMTGGTGELFF. The CDR3 DNA sequence: TGTGCCAGCGGAATGACAGGGGGAACCGGGGAGCTGTTTTTT. The chain couples TRBV7-7 to TRBJ2-2; TRBD1 matches 9 bases. Germline trimming cut 8 bases from V and 5 bases from J; bases unmatched to any gene: 6. Per germline, CDR1 SSHAT and CDR2 FNYEAQ (reference sequence). This CDR3 has 14 residues. The full variable domain, completed using reference TRBV7-7 and TRBJ2-2, is GAGVSQSPRYKVTKRGQDVTLRCDPISSHATLYWYQQALGQGPEFLTYFNYEAQPDKSGLPSDRFSAERPEGSISTLTIQRTEQRDSAMYRCASGMTGGTGELFFGEGSRLTVL.

The chain uses TRBV5-8 and TRBJ2-3, with 7 bases that match TRBD2. CDR1 is SGHTS, CDR2 YDEGEE, per germline. Unmatched junction bases numbered 9, after V lost 9 bases and J lost 2 bases. The CDR3 covers 14 residues. In nucleotides, the CDR3 is TGTGCCACTCGACGTGCGGGAGTCACAGATACGCAGTATTTT. Translated: CATRRAGVTDTQYF.

This chain connects TRBV9 to TRBJ2-3; 7 bases are a match to TRBD2. The CDR3 has 17 amino acids. Germline V lookup: CDR1 SGDLS, CDR2 YYNGEE. V lost 4 bases to trimming and J lost 4 bases; unmatched junction nucleotides: 15. CDR3 loop: CASSPTRAGVRADTQYF. CDR3 sequence (DNA): TGTGCCAGCAGCCCCACCCGGGCGGGAGTAAGGGCAGATACGCAGTATTTT.

This clone occurred once. The chain recombines TRBV30 with TRBJ1-3, with D unresolved. Germline CDR1 reads GTSNPN; CDR2 reads SVGIG (reference sequence). The V and J ends lost 4 bases and 4 bases respectively, with 14 bases between them. The CDR3 has 14 residues. The CDR3: CAWNEHGYGNTIYF. CDR3 sequence (DNA): TGTGCCTGGAACGAGCACGGGTACGGAAACACCATATATTTT.

This chain joins TRBV7-9 and TRBJ1-3; TRBD1 might be the D (5 bases). V was pared by 1 base and J by 2 bases, with 9 bases between. The CDR3 runs 15 residues. CDR1 is SEHNR, CDR2 FQNEAQ, per germline (reference sequence). DNA for the CDR3: TGTGCCAGCAGCTTAGTGGGGGGGACTGGAAACACCATATATTTT. Protein: CASSLVGGTGNTIYF.

Points on this clone: One end of the junction is discordant with germline, which a read error may explain. The chain uses TRBV7-8 and TRBJ1-2; no definite D call. In germline, CDR1 is SGHVS, CDR2 FQNEAQ. CDR3 size: 12 residues. For the CDR3, the DNA is TGTGCCAGCAGCTTAGGGAACTACGGCTACACCTTC. Protein: CASSLGNYGYTF. Full variable domain (remainder filled in from reference TRBV7-8 and TRBJ1-2): GAGVSQSPRYKVAKRGQDVALRCDPISGHVSLFWYQQALGQGPEFLTYFQNEAQLDKSGLPSDRFFAERPEGSVSTLKIQRTQQEDSAVYLCASSLGNYGYTFGSGTRLTVV.

This chain connects TRBV2 to TRBJ1-3; no clear D. Looked up from germline, CDR1 is SNHLY and CDR2 is FYNNEI. V was shortened by 5 bases and J by 3 bases, with 5 bases between the two germline ends. The CDR3 consists of 12 residues. CDR3 sequence reads: CASSPLGNTIYF. The CDR3 DNA is TGTGCCAGCAGTCCCCTTGGAAACACCATATATTTT.

The rearrangement links TRBV15 to TRBJ1-2; D not certain. CDR1 LNHNV and CDR2 YYDKDF come from the germline V gene (reference sequence). The CDR3 totals 15 residues. V lost 2 bases to trimming and J lost 0 bases, with 10 bases between them. The CDR3 sequence: CATSRSGGPNYGYTF. For the CDR3, the DNA is TGTGCCACCAGCAGATCCGGCGGGCCTAACTATGGCTACACCTTC.

The chain is built from TRBV7-9 and TRBJ2-7; 10 positions agree with TRBD2. Trimming took 2 bases from V and 2 from J; bases not matched to a gene: 6. Germline-derived CDR1 and CDR2 are SEHNR and FQNEAQ (reference sequence). The CDR3 length is 16 residues. CDR3 bases: TGTGCCAGCAGCTTACTGGGACTAGCGAAAGCCTACGAGCAGTACTTC. It specifies CASSLLGLAKAYEQYF. Drawing the rest from reference TRBV7-9 and TRBJ2-7, the complete variable domain is DTGVSQNPRHKITKRGQNVTFRCDPISEHNRLYWYRQTLGQGPEFLTYFQNEAQLEKSRLLSDRFSAERPKGSFSTLEIQRTEQGDSAMYLCASSLLGLAKAYEQYFGPGTRLTVT.

In its sample, this clone was seen once. This chain joins TRBV7-2 and TRBJ1-2; 8 bases agree with TRBD1. V was pared by 6 bases and J by 2 bases, with 8 bases of the junction left unmatched. The CDR3 covers 15 residues. Germline-derived CDR1 and CDR2 are SGHTA and FQGNSA. The CDR3 region has the DNA TGTGCCAGCAGTCTGGCATCAGGGGGCAACTATGGCTACACCTTC. It yields the protein CASSLASGGNYGYTF.

The chain couples TRBV19 to TRBJ1-5, with 9 positions matching TRBD1. The J segment lost 9 bases and the V segment lost 4 bases, leaving 16 bases of the junction unmatched. Germline CDR1 LNHDA, CDR2 SQIVND (reference sequence). The CDR3 covers 17 residues. CDR3 amino acids: CASSRDRVSYVVRPQHF. CDR3 DNA sequence: TGTGCCAGTAGTAGGGACAGGGTTTCTTACGTAGTTCGGCCCCAGCATTTT.

V is TRBV4-3 and J is TRBJ2-1, with D unclear. Trimming took off 0 bases at V and 4 bases at J, with 10 bases between the two ends. Germline-derived CDR1 and CDR2 are LGHNA and YSLEER. This CDR3 contains 15 residues. In DNA, the CDR3 is TGCGCCAGCAGCCAAGATAGATACCTTTACAATGAGCAGTTCTTC. Amino acid sequence: CASSQDRYLYNEQFF.

J is TRBJ2-5 and V is TRBV29-1, with TRBD1 identical over 9 bases. J gave up 7 bases and V 2 bases, and 2 bases lay outside the gene matches. The CDR3 contains 12 residues. Germline V gene data show CDR1 as SQVTM and CDR2 as ANQGSEA. CDR3 in DNA: TGCAGCGTTGAAAGGACAGGGGCGACCCAGTACTTC. Its translation is CSVERTGATQYF.

The genes are TRBV5-6 and TRBJ2-6; tentative D call: TRBD2 (5 bases). Germline loops: CDR1 SGHDT, CDR2 YYEEEE. This CDR3 has 14 residues. V was cut by 5 bases and J by 0 bases, with 6 bases left in between. Here the CDR3 DNA reads TGTGCCAGCAGGAGGGCCTCTGGGGCCAACGTCCTGACTTTC. It specifies CASRRASGANVLTF.

The chain recombines TRBV14 with TRBJ2-1; TRBD2 agrees at 12 bases. This CDR3 contains 16 residues. The V segment lost 1 base and the J segment 11 bases; nucleotides outside the gene matches: 9. Looked up from germline, CDR1 is SGHDN and CDR2 is FVKESK. Here the CDR3 reads CASSQGSRTSGNKQFF. In DNA form, the CDR3 reads TGTGCCAGCAGCCAAGGTAGTCGGACTAGCGGGAACAAGCAGTTCTTC.

CDR3 in amino acids: CASSQTLLAELNEQFF. CDR3 bases: TGCGCCAGCAGCCAGACTCTACTAGCGGAGTTAAATGAGCAGTTCTTC. The genes are TRBV4-1 and TRBJ2-1; 8 nucleotides match TRBD2. Trimming removed 3 bases from V and 7 bases from J; junction bases left unmatched: 11. The CDR3 covers 16 residues. Germline CDR1 reads MGHRA; CDR2 reads YSYEKL.

The chain couples TRBV6-1 to TRBJ2-7, with D hard to call. V lost 6 bases and J lost 0, with 9 bases in between. Looked up from germline, CDR1 is MNHNS and CDR2 is SASEGT. The CDR3 has 13 residues. This CDR3 is CASRGLSSYEQYF. CDR3 sequence (DNA): TGTGCCAGCAGGGGCCTTAGCTCCTACGAGCAGTACTTC.